This note documents a single T cell receptor (delta chain) sequence. Its antigen is currently unknown. This specimen belongs to a study of Vδ1+ human thymocytes. Study results and limitations: Thymic TRG and TRD repertoires appeared highly polyclonal.

Extracted RNA was reverse transcribed into cDNA. Multiplex PCR used pooled V-gene forward primers and a constant-region reverse primer to amplify CDR3s. TCRdb used CATT to re-call clones from the multiplex PCR reads. The table has under 80,000 delta-chain clones, around 30% seen once; the top ten hold about 0.26%. This CDR3 spans 14 amino acids. Germline-derived CDR1 and CDR2 are TSWWSYY and QGS. V dropped 3 bases and J dropped 1 base, with 9 bases sitting between them. Material: Vdelta1+ gamma-delta thymocytes from the thymus. Subset meaning: FACS-sorted CD3+ TCRalphabeta- TCRVdelta1+ TCRVdelta2- thymocytes. This rearrangement joins TRDV1 to TRDJ1; no reliable D call. The receptor's source is a boy under two years old who had congenital heart surgery. The CDR3 is CALGDYTPTDKLIF. CDR3 nucleotides: TGTGCTCTTGGGGATTACACACCCACCGATAAACTCATCTTT.